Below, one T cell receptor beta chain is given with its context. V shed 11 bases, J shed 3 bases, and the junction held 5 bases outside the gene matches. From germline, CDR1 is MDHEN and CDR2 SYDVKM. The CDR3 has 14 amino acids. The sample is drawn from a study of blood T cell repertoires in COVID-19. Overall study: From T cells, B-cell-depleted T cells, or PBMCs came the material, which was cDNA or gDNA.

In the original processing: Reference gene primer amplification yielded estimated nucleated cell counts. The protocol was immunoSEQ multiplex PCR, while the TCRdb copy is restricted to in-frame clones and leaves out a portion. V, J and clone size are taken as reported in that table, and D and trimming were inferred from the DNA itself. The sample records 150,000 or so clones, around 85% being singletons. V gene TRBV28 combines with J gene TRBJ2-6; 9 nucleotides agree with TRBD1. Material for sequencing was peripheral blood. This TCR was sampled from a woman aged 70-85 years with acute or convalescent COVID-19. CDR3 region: CAAHRGLGANVLTF. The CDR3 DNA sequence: TGTGCCGCCCACAGGGGGCTTGGGGCCAACGTCCTGACTTTC.